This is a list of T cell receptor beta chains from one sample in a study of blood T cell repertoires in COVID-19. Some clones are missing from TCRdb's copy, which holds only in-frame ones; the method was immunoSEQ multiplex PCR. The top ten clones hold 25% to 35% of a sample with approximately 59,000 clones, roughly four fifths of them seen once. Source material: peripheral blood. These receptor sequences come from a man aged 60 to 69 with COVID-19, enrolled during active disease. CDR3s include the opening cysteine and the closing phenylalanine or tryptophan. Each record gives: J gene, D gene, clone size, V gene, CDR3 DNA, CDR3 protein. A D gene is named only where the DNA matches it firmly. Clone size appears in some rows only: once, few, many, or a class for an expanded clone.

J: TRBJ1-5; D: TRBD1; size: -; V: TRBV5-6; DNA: TGTGCCAGCAGCTTGAGGCAGGGGGCTAATCAGCCCCAGCATTTT; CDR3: CASSLRQGANQPQHF
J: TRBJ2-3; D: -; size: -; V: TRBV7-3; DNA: TGTGCCAGCAGCTTAAAGGGCGGGGTCACAGATACGCAGTATTTT; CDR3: CASSLKGGVTDTQYF
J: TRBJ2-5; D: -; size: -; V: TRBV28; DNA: TGTGCCAGCAGTCTGTACCAAGAGACCCAGTACTTC; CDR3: CASSLYQETQYF
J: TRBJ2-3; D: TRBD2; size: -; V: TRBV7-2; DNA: TGTGCCAGCAGCCTAGTAGCGGGAGATGTTGCAGATACGCAGTATTTT; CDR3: CASSLVAGDVADTQYF
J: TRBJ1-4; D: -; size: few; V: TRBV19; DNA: TGTGCCAGTAGAACCAGGGAGGGGGTTGGAAAACTGTTTTTT; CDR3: CASRTREGVGKLFF
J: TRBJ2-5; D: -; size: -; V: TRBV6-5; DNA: TGTGCCAGCAGTAGCATGGAGACCCAGTACTTC; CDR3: CASSSMETQYF
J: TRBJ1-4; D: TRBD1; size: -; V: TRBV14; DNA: TGTGCCAGCAGCCAAGTGGGGGACAGGCGAAATGAAAAACTGTTTTTT; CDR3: CASSQVGDRRNEKLFF
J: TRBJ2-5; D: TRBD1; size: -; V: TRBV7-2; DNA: TGTGCCAGCAGCCCAGGGACAGGGCCTAAGGAGACCCAGTACTTC; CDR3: CASSPGTGPKETQYF
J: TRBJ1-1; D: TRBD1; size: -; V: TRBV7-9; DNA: TGTGCCACCAAAACAGGGGGCGCGTCTGAAGCTTTCTTT; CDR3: CATKTGGASEAFF
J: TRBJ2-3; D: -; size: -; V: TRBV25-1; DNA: TGTGCCAGCAGTGAGCAGACAGATACGCAGTATTTT; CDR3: CASSEQTDTQYF
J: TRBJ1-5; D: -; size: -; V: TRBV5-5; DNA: TGTGCCAGCAGCTCCCATAGCAATCAGCCCCAGCATTTT; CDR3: CASSSHSNQPQHF
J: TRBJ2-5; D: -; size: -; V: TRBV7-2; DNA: TGTGCCAGCAGCTTAAGACAGAACGCAGAGACCCAGTACTTC; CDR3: CASSLRQNAETQYF
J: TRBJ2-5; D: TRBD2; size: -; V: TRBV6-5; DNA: TGTGCCAGCAGGCGGGAGGGGAGCGAGACCCAGTACTTC; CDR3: CASRREGSETQYF
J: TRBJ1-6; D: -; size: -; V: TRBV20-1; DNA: TGCAGTGCTAGAGATGAGGGCCGGATCCACTTT; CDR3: CSARDEGRIHF
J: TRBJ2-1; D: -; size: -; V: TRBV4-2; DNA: TGTGCCAGCAGCCAAGGCCGGGAACCCTACAATGAGCAGTTCTTC; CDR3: CASSQGREPYNEQFF
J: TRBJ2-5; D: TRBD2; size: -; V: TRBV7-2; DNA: TGTGCCAGCAGCTCTCCTAGCGGGAGTCGTAAGACCCAGTACTTC; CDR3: CASSSPSGSRKTQYF
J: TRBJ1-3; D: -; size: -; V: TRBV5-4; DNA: TGTGCCAGCAGCACGGACGGGAGGACGGGAAACACCATATATTTT; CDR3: CASSTDGRTGNTIYF
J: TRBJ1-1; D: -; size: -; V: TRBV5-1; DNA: TGCGCCAGCAGCTTGGTTCTGGGGCAACAGACTGAAGCTTTCTTT; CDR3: CASSLVLGQQTEAFF
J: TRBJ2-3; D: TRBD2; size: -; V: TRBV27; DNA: TGTGCCAGCAGTTCAAGCGGGGGGGCCTCATATACGCAGTATTTT; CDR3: CASSSSGGASYTQYF
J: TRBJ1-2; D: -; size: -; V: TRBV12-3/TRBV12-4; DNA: TGTGCCAGCACCCCGGCGACATCCTATGGCTACACCTTC; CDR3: CASTPATSYGYTF
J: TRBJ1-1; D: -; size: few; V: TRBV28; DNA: TGTGCCAGCAGTTTGGGGGCCGGGCAGGGATTGAACACTGAAGCTTTCTTT; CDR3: CASSLGAGQGLNTEAFF
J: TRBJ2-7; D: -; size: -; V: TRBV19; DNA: TGTGCCAGTAGTATACGAGGGCTACACGAGCAGTACTTC; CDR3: CASSIRGLHEQYF
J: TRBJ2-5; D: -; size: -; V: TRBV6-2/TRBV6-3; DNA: TGTGCCAGCAGTAACCCGGACCCCGGGAAGACCCAGTACTTC; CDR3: CASSNPDPGKTQYF
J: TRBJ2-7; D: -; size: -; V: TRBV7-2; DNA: TGTGCCAGCAGCTTGGGTCGGGAGTACGAGCAGTACTTC; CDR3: CASSLGREYEQYF
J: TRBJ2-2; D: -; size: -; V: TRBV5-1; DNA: TGCGCCAGCAGCTTGGAGGGCAGGGGTTTAACCGGGGAGCTGTTTTTT; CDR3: CASSLEGRGLTGELFF
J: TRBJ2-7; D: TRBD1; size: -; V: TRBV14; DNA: TGTGCCAGCAGCCGCACCGGGACAGGGGCCTACGAGCAGTACTTC; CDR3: CASSRTGTGAYEQYF
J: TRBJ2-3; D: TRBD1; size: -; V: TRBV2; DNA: TGTGCCAGCGGGCCGGGACAGGGGTCGCAAGATACGCAGTATTTT; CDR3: CASGPGQGSQDTQYF
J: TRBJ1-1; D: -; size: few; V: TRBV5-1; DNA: TGCGCCAGCAGCTTGGAAAGGGGTACGTCGGCTGAAGCTTTCTTT; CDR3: CASSLERGTSAEAFF
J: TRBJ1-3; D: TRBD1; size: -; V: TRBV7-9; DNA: TGTGCCAGCATCCCCGGACAGGGGGCCGGAAACACCATATATTTT; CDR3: CASIPGQGAGNTIYF
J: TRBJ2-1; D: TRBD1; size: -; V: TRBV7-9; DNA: TGTGCCATTTTTCGACAGGGGGTCAGTGAGCAGTTCTTC; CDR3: CAIFRQGVSEQFF
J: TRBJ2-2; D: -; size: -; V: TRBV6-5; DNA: TGTGCCAGCAGTTACTCGTCCAGGATCACCGGGGAGCTGTTTTTT; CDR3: CASSYSSRITGELFF
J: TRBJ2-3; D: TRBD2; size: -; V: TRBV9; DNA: TGTGCCAGCAGCGTAGCCGGGACTAGCGGGAGGGACACAGATACGCAGTATTTT; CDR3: CASSVAGTSGRDTDTQYF
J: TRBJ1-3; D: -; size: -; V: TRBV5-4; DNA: TGTGCCAGCAGCTCACAGGGCGGCTCTGGAAACACCATATATTTT; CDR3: CASSSQGGSGNTIYF
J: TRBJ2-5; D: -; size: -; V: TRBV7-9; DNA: TGTGCCAGCAGCCTGCGCGGGCTTGCGGCTGAAGAGACCCAGTACTTC; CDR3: CASSLRGLAAEETQYF
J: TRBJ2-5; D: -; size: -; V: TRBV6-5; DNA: TGTGCCAGCAGTTACTCTCTGGGGCGAGAGACCCAGTACTTC; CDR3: CASSYSLGRETQYF
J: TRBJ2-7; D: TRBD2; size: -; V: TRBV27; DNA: TGTGCCAGCAGGGCAGCGGGAGCTCGGGCCGAGCAGTACTTC; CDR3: CASRAAGARAEQYF
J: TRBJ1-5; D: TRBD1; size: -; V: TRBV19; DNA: TGTGCCAGTAGGAAACAGGGGGCAAGCAATCAGCCCCAGCATTTT; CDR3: CASRKQGASNQPQHF
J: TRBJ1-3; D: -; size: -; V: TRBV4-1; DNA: TGCGCCAGCAGCCGAAACCCGTCAGAAGTCCGCTCTGGAAACACCATATATTTT; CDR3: CASSRNPSEVRSGNTIYF
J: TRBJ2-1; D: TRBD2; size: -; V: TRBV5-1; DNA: TGCGCCAGCAGCTTGGGCCGGACTAGCGGGACCTACAATGAGCAGTTCTTC; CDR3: CASSLGRTSGTYNEQFF
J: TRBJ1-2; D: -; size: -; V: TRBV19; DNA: TGTGCCAGTAGTATAGTATTTCCGTCTGGCTACACCTTC; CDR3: CASSIVFPSGYTF
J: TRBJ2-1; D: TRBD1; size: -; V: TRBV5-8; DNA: TGTGCCAGCAGCTTGAGAGGGACAGCATCCTACAATGAGCAGTTCTTC; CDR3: CASSLRGTASYNEQFF
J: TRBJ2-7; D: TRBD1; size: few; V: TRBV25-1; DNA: TGTGCCAGCGGGACAGGGGCTGGCCACGAGCAGTACTTC; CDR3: CASGTGAGHEQYF
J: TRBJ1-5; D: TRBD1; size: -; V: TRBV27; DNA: TGTGCCAGCAGTTCCTTGGACAGGGGGGACAATCAGCCCCAGCATTTT; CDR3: CASSSLDRGDNQPQHF
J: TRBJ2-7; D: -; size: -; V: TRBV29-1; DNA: TGCAGCGTGACCGGGACAACCGGATACGAGCAGTACTTC; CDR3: CSVTGTTGYEQYF
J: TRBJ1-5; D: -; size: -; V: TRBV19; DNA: TGTGCCAGTAGTATTAAGTGGGCCGGCAATCAGCCCCAGCATTTT; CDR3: CASSIKWAGNQPQHF
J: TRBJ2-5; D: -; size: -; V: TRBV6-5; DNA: TGTGCCAGCAGTTACATAGACAGACAAGAGACCCAGTACTTC; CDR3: CASSYIDRQETQYF
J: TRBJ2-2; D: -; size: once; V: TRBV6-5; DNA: TGTGCCAGCAGCTTCGGGGACTTCTCGCCCGGGGAGCTGTTTTTT; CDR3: CASSFGDFSPGELFF
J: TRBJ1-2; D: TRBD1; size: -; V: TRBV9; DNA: TGTGCCAGCAGCGAGGGACAGGGGGCTGGTGGCTACACCTTC; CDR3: CASSEGQGAGGYTF
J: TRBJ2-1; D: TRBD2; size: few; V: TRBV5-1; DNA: TGCGCCAGCAGCCTACTAGCGGGAGTTGAGAATGAGCAGTTCTTC; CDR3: CASSLLAGVENEQFF
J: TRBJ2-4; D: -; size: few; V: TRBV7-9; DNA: TGTGCCAGCAGCTTTCCTCCCAGGATGGCGGGGATCAAAAACATTCAGTACTTC; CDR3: CASSFPPRMAGIKNIQYF
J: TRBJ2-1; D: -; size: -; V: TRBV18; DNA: TGTGCCAGCTCACCTGCGGGGAGCTCCTACAATGAGCAGTTCTTC; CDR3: CASSPAGSSYNEQFF
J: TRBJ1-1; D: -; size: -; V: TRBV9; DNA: TGTGCCAGCAGCGTAGAACCAGGTGCGAACATGAACACTGAAGCTTTCTTT; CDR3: CASSVEPGANMNTEAFF
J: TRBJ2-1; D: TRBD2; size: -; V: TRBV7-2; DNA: TGTGCCAGCAGCGGATCGACTAGCGGGAGCGCGAATGAGCAGTTCTTC; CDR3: CASSGSTSGSANEQFF